The 2 T cell receptor beta chains given below trace back to one sample, sequenced in a study of T cells expressing NK-cell markers (dated by TCRdb to the early 2020s). The library was made by 5' RACE. The sample was run on an Illumina HiSeq 2000. Following reprocessing of the reads by TCRdb, the data hold one row per CDR3 protein sequence and no DNA is available. The sample table records about 460,000 distinct CDR3 sequences. Almost 1.5% of the sample rests with the top ten. The sequenced material came from blood T cells: a sorted CD56 or NKG2C T cell subset, CD4+ or CD8+ T cells, or bulk PBMC T cells (not recorded which). The source of these receptors is a woman aged 45 to 65 in good health. Donor details come from another sample of the same person, matched by shared clones.

V and J are TRBV4-1 and TRBJ1-1. In germline, CDR1 is MGHRA, CDR2 YSYEKL. The CDR3 length is 15 residues. The CDR3 loop reads CASSQEKRVNTEAFF.

V gene TRBV20-1 combines with J gene TRBJ2-1; the D call of TRBD2 rests on TCRdb alone, since no DNA is present to check it. This CDR3 has 19 residues. Looked up from germline, CDR1 is DFQATT and CDR2 is SNEGSKA (reference sequence). This chain's CDR3 is CSATSGLAVSKSSYNEQFF.